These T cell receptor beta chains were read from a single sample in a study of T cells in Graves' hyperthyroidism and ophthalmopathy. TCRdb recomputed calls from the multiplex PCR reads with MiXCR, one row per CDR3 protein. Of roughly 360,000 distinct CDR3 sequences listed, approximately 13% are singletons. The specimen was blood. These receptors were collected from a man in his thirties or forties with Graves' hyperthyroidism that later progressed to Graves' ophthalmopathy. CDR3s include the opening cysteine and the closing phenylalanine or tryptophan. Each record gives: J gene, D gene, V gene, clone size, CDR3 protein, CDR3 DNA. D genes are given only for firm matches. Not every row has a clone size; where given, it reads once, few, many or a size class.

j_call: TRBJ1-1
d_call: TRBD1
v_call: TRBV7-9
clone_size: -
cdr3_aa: CASTHRTGGRNTGAFF
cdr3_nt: TGTGCCAGCACGCATAGGACAGGGGGCAGGAACACTGGAGCTTTCTTT

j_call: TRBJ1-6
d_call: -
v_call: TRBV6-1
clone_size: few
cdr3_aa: CASSELNRGGNSPLHF
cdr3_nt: TGTGCCAGCAGTGAACTCAATCGAGGGGGAAATTCACCCCTCCACTTT

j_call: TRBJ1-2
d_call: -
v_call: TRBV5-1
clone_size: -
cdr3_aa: CASSLRVRGQDGYTF
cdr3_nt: TGCGCCAGCAGCCTTAGGGTTCGGGGGCAGGATGGCTACACCTTC

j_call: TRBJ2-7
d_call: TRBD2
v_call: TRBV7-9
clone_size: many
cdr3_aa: CASSLGAGLAEQYF
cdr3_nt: TGTGCCAGCAGCTTAGGAGCGGGGTTGGCCGAGCAGTACTTC

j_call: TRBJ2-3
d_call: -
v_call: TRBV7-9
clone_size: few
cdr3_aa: CASSPRRSPGTDTQYF
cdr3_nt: TGTGCCAGCAGCCCCCGAAGGTCGCCGGGCACAGATACGCAGTATTTT

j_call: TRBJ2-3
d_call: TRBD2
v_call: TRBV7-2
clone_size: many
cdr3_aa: CASIPSGGAADTQYF
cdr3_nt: TGTGCCAGCATTCCTAGCGGGGGGGCCGCAGATACGCAGTATTTT

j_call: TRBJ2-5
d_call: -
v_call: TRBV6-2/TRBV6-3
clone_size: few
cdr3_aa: CASSAQGAQETQYF
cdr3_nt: TGTGCCAGCAGTGCCCAGGGAGCCCAAGAGACCCAGTACTTC

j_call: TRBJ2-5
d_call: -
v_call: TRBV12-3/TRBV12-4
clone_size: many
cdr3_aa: CASSFGGRETQYF
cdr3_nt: TGTGCCAGCAGTTTCGGGGGGCGGGAGACCCAGTACTTC

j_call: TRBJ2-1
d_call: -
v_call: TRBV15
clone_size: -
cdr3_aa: CATSRDSRTEFF
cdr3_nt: TGTGCCACCAGCAGAGATTCGAGGACTGAGTTCTTC

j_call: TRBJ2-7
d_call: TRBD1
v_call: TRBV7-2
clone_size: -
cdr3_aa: CASSRQGALHEQYF
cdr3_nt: TGTGCCAGCAGCCGACAGGGGGCATTACACGAGCAGTACTTC

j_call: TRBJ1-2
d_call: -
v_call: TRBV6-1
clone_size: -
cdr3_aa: CASSQGQPYGYTF
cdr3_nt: TGTGCCAGCAGCCAAGGACAACCCTATGGCTACACCTTC

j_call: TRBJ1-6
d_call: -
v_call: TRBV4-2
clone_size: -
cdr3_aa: CASSQGEGPLHF
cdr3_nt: TGTGCCAGCAGCCAAGGGGAGGGTCCCCTCCACTTT

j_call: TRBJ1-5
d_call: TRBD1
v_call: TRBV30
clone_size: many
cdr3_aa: CAWGRDRGVPNSNQPQHF
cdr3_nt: TGTGCCTGGGGCCGGGACAGGGGCGTCCCCAATAGCAATCAGCCCCAGCATTTT

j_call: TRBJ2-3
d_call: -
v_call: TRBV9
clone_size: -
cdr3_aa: CASSAGLQDTQYF
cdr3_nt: TGTGCCAGCAGCGCCGGACTCCAAGATACGCAGTATTTT

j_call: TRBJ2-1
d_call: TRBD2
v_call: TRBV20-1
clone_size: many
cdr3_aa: CSAKKSGNSYNEQFF
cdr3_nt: TGCAGTGCCAAAAAGAGCGGGAATAGCTACAATGAGCAGTTCTTC

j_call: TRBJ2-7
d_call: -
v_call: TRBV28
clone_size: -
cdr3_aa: CASSSPGANAYEQYF
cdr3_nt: TGTGCCAGCAGTTCCCCCGGGGCTAACGCCTACGAGCAGTACTTC

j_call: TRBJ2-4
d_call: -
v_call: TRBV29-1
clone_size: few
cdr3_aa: CSVAIGGVAKNIQYF
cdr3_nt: TGCAGCGTGGCGATCGGGGGAGTAGCCAAAAACATTCAGTACTTC

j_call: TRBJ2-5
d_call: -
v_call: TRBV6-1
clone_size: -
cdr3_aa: CASSHQAQETQYF
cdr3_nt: TGTGCCAGCAGCCATCAGGCGCAAGAGACCCAGTACTTC

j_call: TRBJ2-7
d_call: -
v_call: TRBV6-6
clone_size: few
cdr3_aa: CASSYSWDAHEQYF
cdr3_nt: TGTGCCAGCAGTTACTCCTGGGACGCTCACGAGCAGTACTTC

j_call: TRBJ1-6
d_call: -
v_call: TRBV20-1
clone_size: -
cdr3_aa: CSAAQGNSPLHF
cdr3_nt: TGCAGTGCGGCTCAGGGGAATTCACCCCTCCACTTT

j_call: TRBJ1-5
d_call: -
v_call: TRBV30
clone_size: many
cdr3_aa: CAWSVLEGNQPQHF
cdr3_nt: TGTGCCTGGAGTGTACTTGAGGGGAACCAGCCCCAGCATTTT

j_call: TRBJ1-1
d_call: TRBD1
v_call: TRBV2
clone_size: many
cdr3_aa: CASRQQGARVNTEAFF
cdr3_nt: TGTGCCAGCAGACAACAGGGGGCTCGGGTGAACACTGAAGCTTTCTTT

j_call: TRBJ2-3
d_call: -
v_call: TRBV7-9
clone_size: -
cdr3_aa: CASSFETADTQYF
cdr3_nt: TGTGCCAGCAGCTTTGAGACGGCAGATACGCAGTATTTT

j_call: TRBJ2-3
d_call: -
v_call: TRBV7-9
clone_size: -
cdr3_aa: CASAGPFSPDTQYF
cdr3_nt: TGTGCCAGCGCCGGACCGTTTTCCCCAGATACGCAGTATTTT

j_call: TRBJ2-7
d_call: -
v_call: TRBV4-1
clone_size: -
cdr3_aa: CASSQAPGLSGEQYF
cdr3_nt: TGCGCCAGCAGCCAAGCCCCGGGACTCTCTGGCGAGCAGTACTTC

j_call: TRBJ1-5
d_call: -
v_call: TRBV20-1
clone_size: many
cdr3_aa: CSARESLASRNQPQHF
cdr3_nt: TGCAGTGCTAGAGAGAGCTTGGCCAGCCGCAATCAGCCCCAGCATTTT

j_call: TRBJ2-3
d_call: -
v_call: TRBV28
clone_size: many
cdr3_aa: CASGGGGSADTQYF
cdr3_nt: TGTGCCAGCGGGGGGGGGGGCTCCGCAGATACGCAGTATTTT

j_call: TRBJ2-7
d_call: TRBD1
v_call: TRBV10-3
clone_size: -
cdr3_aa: CAIRTGASYEQYF
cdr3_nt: TGTGCCATCAGGACAGGGGCCTCCTACGAGCAGTACTTC

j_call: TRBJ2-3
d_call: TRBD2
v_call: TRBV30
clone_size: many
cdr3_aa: CAWSARGGRKDTQYF
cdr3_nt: TGTGCCTGGAGTGCCCGGGGGGGCCGGAAAGATACGCAGTATTTT

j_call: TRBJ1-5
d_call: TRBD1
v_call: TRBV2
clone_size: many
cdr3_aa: CATQGAGQPQHF
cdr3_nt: TGTGCCACACAGGGGGCGGGTCAGCCCCAGCATTTT

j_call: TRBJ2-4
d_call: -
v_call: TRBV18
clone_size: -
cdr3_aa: CASSPGTDIQYF
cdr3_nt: TGTGCCAGCTCACCAGGGACCGACATTCAGTACTTC

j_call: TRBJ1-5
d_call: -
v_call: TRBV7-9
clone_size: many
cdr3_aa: CASSLGSGLQPQHF
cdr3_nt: TGTGCCAGCAGCTTAGGTTCGGGTTTGCAGCCCCAGCATTTT

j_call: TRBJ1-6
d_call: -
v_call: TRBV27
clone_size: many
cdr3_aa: CASSLFRQNNSPLHF
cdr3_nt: TGTGCCAGCAGTTTATTCCGACAGAATAATTCACCCCTCCACTTT

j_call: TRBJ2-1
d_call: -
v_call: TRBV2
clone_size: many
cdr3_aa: CASSETTYNEQFF
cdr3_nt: TGTGCCAGCAGTGAGACTACTTACAATGAGCAGTTCTTC

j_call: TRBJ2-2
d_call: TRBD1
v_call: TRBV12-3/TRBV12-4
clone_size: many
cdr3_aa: CASSFQTGAGTGELFF
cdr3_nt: TGTGCCAGCAGTTTTCAAACAGGGGCGGGCACCGGGGAGCTGTTTTTT

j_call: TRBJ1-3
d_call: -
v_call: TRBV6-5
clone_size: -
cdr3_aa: CASSYRVTGNTIYF
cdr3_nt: TGTGCCAGCAGTTACCGAGTGACTGGAAACACCATATATTTT

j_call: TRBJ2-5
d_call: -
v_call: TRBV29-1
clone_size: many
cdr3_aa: CSVRRGGSIQETQYF
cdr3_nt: TGCAGCGTCCGCAGGGGGGGGTCGATCCAAGAGACCCAGTACTTC